This entry concerns a single T cell receptor beta chain. Its specific antigen is unknown. Per-base qualities were not stored, and no clone one base away is much larger. Ficoll-Paque density gradient centrifugation was used to isolate PBMCs. Counted from cysteine to phenylalanine, this CDR3 has 15 amino acids. The DNA shown is the 45-base CDR3, in frame from base 1. Sequences MRHNA (CDR1) and SNTAGT (CDR2) are obtained from the germline V gene. V is cut back by 4 bases and J by 0 bases, with 0 bases in the junction unmatched. This sample was included in a study of T-cell memory formation after mild COVID-19 (dated by TCRdb to the early 2020s). Background on the whole study: TCR sequence clusters from the two donors were largely donor specific. In a couple of donors, T-cell clones that expanded and contracted after mild COVID-19 were followed by sequencing TCRalpha and TCRbeta repertoires longitudinally. The cohort was made up of two young adult volunteers, one female and one male, who were previously healthy.

The run used an Illumina NovaSeq 6000. TCRalpha and TCRbeta cDNA libraries were constructed by 5'RACE with constant-segment primers, with sample barcodes and unique molecular identifiers being introduced. Trizol reagent was used to extract RNA from every sample. The libraries were amplified in two PCR steps, and the second step added a second sample barcode and Illumina TruSeq adapters. Sequencing of libraries was performed on an Illumina NovaSeq with 2 x 150 bp paired-end reads. From the authors' description of their analysis: With migec v1.2.7, reads were demultiplexed and then collapsed into UMI-guided consensus sequences. Using mixcr v2.1.11, UMI consensuses were aligned to TRA and TRB V and J templates and then assembled into clonotypes. Clonotypes were classified as expanded or contracted when called significant by both edgeR and NoisET, with noise models trained on biological replicates. For edgeR calls, the cutoffs were a false discovery rate-adjusted p below 0.01 and a log2 fold-change threshold of 1. As an exploratory analysis of dynamics, max-normalized trajectories of the 1000 most abundant clonotypes were examined by PCA with hierarchical clustering. Each responding clone was given a CD4 or CD8 phenotype based on the CD4+ and CD8+ repertoires, which had been sequenced separately. TCRdb trimmed public reads at Q25 via fastp, called clones via MiXCR and kept in-frame beta chains. Each entry merges the rows of one CDR3 protein and shows their most common DNA and genes. These V and J calls derive from TCRdb rather than the authors' analysis. This sample is represented by some 7,400 distinct CDR3 sequences; approximately 30% of them were singletons. The ten largest clones capture less than 70% of the sample.

Results and caveats for the whole study, not just this receptor: Contracting CD4+ clones appeared mostly in the CM and EM memory subsets, whereas CD8+ clones were enriched in EMRA. The detection of some responding clones in pre-infection memory suggests that pre-existing cross-reactive memory T cells joined the SARS-CoV-2 response. SARS-CoV-2 specificity of the second-wave clones peaking on day 37 was not confirmed. Balanced CD4/CD8 phenotypes were observed for clones contracting from day 15 to 85, whereas a bias towards CD4+ was observed for a second wave of clones expanding from day 15 to 37. The study included only a couple of mild cases, and larger cohorts that include severe cases with pre-infection samples were judged to be necessary.

The source is an adult woman who had mild COVID-19 (a few samples of this study predate the infection). The sample titles of this study are shuffled in the database, so cell type and time point are left out; the donor was told from shared clones. The chain links TRBV6-4 with TRBJ2-1, and TRBD2 matches 10 of the central bases. Source material: PBMCs or a T cell subset sorted from them (not recorded which). The CDR3 amino acid sequence is: CASSGTSGSYNEQFF. The sequence in DNA is TGTGCCAGCAGTGGGACTAGCGGCTCCTACAATGAGCAGTTCTTC.